One sample yielded the 21 T cell receptor beta chains listed below, sequenced in a study of tumor-infiltrating lymphocytes in primary liver carcinoma. Total RNA and DNA came together from roughly 20-30 mg of bulk tissue without cell sorting. The investigators made TCR beta cDNA from about 510 ng total RNA, using a constant-region primer. TCR beta libraries came from three nested multiplex PCR rounds using slightly modified ARM-PCR. For roughly 10 cycles apiece, the opening two PCR rounds ran with TRBV1-TRBV30 forward primers and a C-beta reverse primer. TCRdb re-derived calls from the multiplex PCR reads in MiXCR, one entry per CDR3 protein. The sample has 24,000 or so distinct CDR3 sequences; around 77% are singletons. The sample comprised liver tumor tissue from sampling region 5. Subset given: tumor region T5, tumor centre. The receptor source for this set is a woman aged 30 to 39 with primary liver carcinoma and hepatitis B virus infection.

This clonotype was counted a few times. A much bigger clone sits one base away, suggesting this may be a read error. The CDR3 bases are TGTGCCAGCAATCTTGGCCCGGGGCAGTCGAGCTCCTACGGGCAGTACTTC. This translates into CASNLGPGQSSSYGQYF. This chain uses TRBV28 with TRBJ2-7; tentatively, D is TRBD1 or TRBD2 (5 bases each). The CDR3 runs to 17 residues. Germline V gene data show CDR1 as MDHEN and CDR2 as SYDVKM. The whole variable domain, filled in from reference TRBV28 and TRBJ2-7, reads DVKVTQSSRYLVKRTGEKVFLECVQDMDHENMFWYRQDPGLGLRLIYFSYDVKMKEKGDIPEGYSVSREKKERFSLILESASTNQTSMYLCASNLGPGQSSSYGQYFGPGTRLTVT.

This chain joins TRBV12-3 or TRBV12-4 and TRBJ2-2; D tentatively fits TRBD1 or TRBD2 (6 bases each). The CDR3 length is 15 residues. Trimming removed 9 bases at V and 5 bases at J, with 19 bases between. CDR3 in DNA: TGTGCCAGTCGGGGGTGGGACATGAATACCGGGGAGCTGTTTTTT. Residues: CASRGWDMNTGELFF.

A note on this clonotype: A read error is likely, as this CDR3 ends without the conserved phenylalanine or tryptophan. DNA for the CDR3: TGTGCCAGCAGCTTAGGGCGGTTGGAGAACACCGGGGAGCTGTTTATT. Protein product: CASSLGRLENTGELFI. This chain links TRBV7-8 with TRBJ2-2; D is unclear. V lost 1 base, J lost 1 base, and 10 bases lay in between. CDR3 length: 16 residues. Germline values: CDR1 SGHVS, CDR2 FQNEAQ.

As to this clonotype: Relative to the germline gene, one junction end is altered; a read error may explain this. The chain joins TRBV10-3 to TRBJ2-5, with D possibly TRBD2 on 5 matching bases. Germline lookup yields CDR1 ENHRY and CDR2 SYGVKD. The CDR3 contains 15 residues. CDR3 residues: CATSESATRQETQYF. The DNA for the CDR3 is TGTGCCACCAGTGAGTCGGCTACTAGGCAAGAGACCCAGTACTTC.

The chain uses TRBV4-3 and TRBJ2-3; D ambiguous. The CDR3 spans 18 residues. V lost 4 bases and J lost 10, with 30 bases in between. CDR1 is LGHNA, CDR2 YSLEER, per germline. The CDR3 DNA follows: TGCGCCAGCAGCCGGTCGGCCTGGCTGGGTGATCCCGATGATGCGCAGTATTTT. Encoded protein: CASSRSAWLGDPDDAQYF.

About this clonotype: No conserved phenylalanine or tryptophan ends this CDR3, so it is likely a read error. V and J are TRBV11-2 and TRBJ2-7, with no clear D. The CDR3 contains 16 residues. The germline V gene encodes CDR1 SGHAT and CDR2 FQNNGV. CDR3 amino acids: CTSSSYPGPYVNEQYY. CDR3 coding DNA: TGTACCAGCAGCTCATATCCGGGTCCCTACGTCAACGAGCAGTACTAC.

For this clonotype: Its ends do not fully match the called genes, so a read error is possible. The J gene is TRBJ1-2, the V gene TRBV5-6, with D unresolved. The CDR3 length is 13 residues. Germline values: CDR1 SGHDT, CDR2 YYEEEE. CDR3 sequence reads: CDSGFRKNYDYTF. CDR3 sequence (DNA): TGTGACAGCGGCTTTCGCAAGAACTATGACTACACCTTC.

Concerning this clonotype itself: Because the CDR3's place on the DNA is in doubt, the DNA is left out and the CDR3 is given as listed by TCRdb. This chain joins TRBV29-1 and TRBJ1-2; the D call TRBD1 from the table was never checked on the DNA. The length of the CDR3 is 12 amino acids, counting both ends. Germline V lookup: CDR1 SQVTM, CDR2 ANQGSEA. CDR3 loop: CSVVPWGDGNTF.

With regard to this clonotype: Mismatch with germline at one junction end may stem from a read error. The chain has TRBV30 and TRBJ1-1, with D perhaps TRBD1 (5 bases). The CDR3 length is 13 residues. CDR1 is GTSNPN, CDR2 SVGIG, per germline (reference sequence). The CDR3 protein is CAWNFQGDPEASF. The CDR3 DNA reads TGTGCCTGGAACTTCCAAGGGGACCCTGAAGCTTCCTTT.

This clonotype was observed a single time. The limits of the CDR3 on the DNA are not certain, so only TCRdb's listed CDR3 is given. The chain uses TRBV11-1 and TRBJ2-5; whether TRBD1, the table's D call, matches the DNA was not checked. The germline V gene encodes CDR1 SGHAT and CDR2 FQDESV (reference sequence). The CDR3 comprises 14 residues, both ends counted. The CDR3 region is CASSWAGGTVIRYF.

Points on this clonotype: The conserved phenylalanine or tryptophan normally closing the CDR3 is absent here, so this likely arose from a read error. The limits of the CDR3 on the DNA are not certain, so only TCRdb's listed CDR3 is given. The rearrangement joins TRBV11-1 to TRBJ2-6. The CDR3 extends over 13 residues, inclusive of both ends. Per germline, CDR1 SGHAT and CDR2 FQDESV (reference sequence). This chain's CDR3 is CASSPSGANVPSI.

Points on this clonotype: This sequence may be a read error, since a much larger clone differs from it by one base. The chain combines TRBV7-3 with TRBJ2-2, with D possibly being TRBD2 (5 bases). Trimming shortened V by 9 bases and J by 3 bases, and 14 bases separated the two germline ends. This CDR3 is 14 amino acids long. The germline V gene has CDR1 SGHTA and CDR2 FQGTGA. CDR3 sequence reads: CARRKDGDTGELFF. The DNA for the CDR3 is TGTGCCAGGAGGAAGGACGGGGACACCGGGGAGCTGTTTTTT.

This chain joins TRBV7-9 and TRBJ2-5; 7 nucleotides match TRBD2. The CDR3 runs to 16 residues. The ends lost 5 bases at V and 2 bases at J; junction bases unmatched: 11. Germline V lookup: CDR1 SEHNR, CDR2 FQNEAQ (reference sequence). CDR3 residues: CASSPYGSSGQETQYF. The CDR3 nucleotides are TGTGCCAGCAGCCCCTACGGATCTAGCGGTCAAGAGACCCAGTACTTC. Variable domain in full (rest from reference TRBV7-9 and TRBJ2-5): DTGVSQNPRHKITKRGQNVTFRCDPISEHNRLYWYRQTLGQGPEFLTYFQNEAQLEKSRLLSDRFSAERPKGSFSTLEIQRTEQGDSAMYLCASSPYGSSGQETQYFGPGTRLLVL.

Of note for this clonotype: Because the CDR3 is missing its conserved closing phenylalanine or tryptophan, this is likely a read error. The J gene is TRBJ2-7, the V gene TRBV11-3; D remains ambiguous. CDR3 length: 15 amino acids. In germline, CDR1 is SGHNT, CDR2 YENEEA. The CDR3 reads CTSSLHPGEAYEQYC. CDR3 DNA sequence: TGTACCAGCAGCTTACATCCAGGTGAGGCCTACGAGCAGTACTGC.

Concerning this clonotype itself: Mismatch with germline at one junction end may stem from a read error. The chain links TRBV14 to TRBJ2-2; D might be TRBD2 (5 bases). The germline gives CDR1 SGHDN, CDR2 FVKESK. The CDR3 runs 14 residues. The CDR3 DNA reads as TGTGCCAGCAGCTGGACGGTGAACACCGGGGAGCCGCTTTTT. This translates into CASSWTVNTGEPLF.

The J gene is TRBJ2-7, the V gene TRBV7-8; D is ambiguous. V dropped 7 bases and J dropped 0 bases, with 25 bases sitting between them. The CDR3 spans 18 residues. Germline V gives CDR1 SGHVS, CDR2 FQNEAQ. The CDR3 region is CASNSDCGRTMSSYEQYF. CDR3 coding DNA: TGTGCCAGCAACTCGGATTGCGGTCGTACTATGAGCTCCTACGAGCAGTACTTC.

A note on this clonotype: Because the CDR3 is missing its conserved closing phenylalanine or tryptophan, this is likely a read error. The DNA is omitted, as the CDR3 cannot be located on it reliably, and the CDR3 follows TCRdb's listing. This chain links TRBV11-2 with TRBJ2-7; the table's D call, TRBD2, was not checked against the DNA. CDR1 is SGHAT and CDR2 is FQNNGV in the germline V gene. The CDR3 length is 13 residues, termini included. Here the CDR3 reads CVSSLDRGGVKYI.

This chain uses TRBV6-1 with TRBJ1-1; unclear D gene. This CDR3 is built from 14 residues. Germline V gives CDR1 MNHNS, CDR2 SASEGT. The CDR3 DNA reads as TGTACCGGCAGTGAGTACTTCCCTTACACTGAAGCTTTCTTT. It translates to CTGSEYFPYTEAFF.

This chain connects TRBV20-1 to TRBJ1-3; the D gene is possibly TRBD1 (5 bases). The ends were cut back, 1 base at V and 7 bases at J, with 17 bases in the middle. The CDR3 totals 15 residues. Germline V gene data show CDR1 as DFQATT and CDR2 as SNEGSKA (reference sequence). The CDR3 reads CSARAPGLTDNTIYF. The CDR3 DNA is TGCAGTGCTAGAGCCCCAGGGCTCACTGACAACACCATATATTTT.

In regard to this clonotype: One junction end does not reproduce the germline sequence, and a read error may be involved. This sequence joins TRBV29-1 and TRBJ2-1; maybe TRBD2 (5 bases). Germline V CDR1 and CDR2: SQVTM, ANQGSEA. The CDR3 sequence is 12 residues long. In DNA form, the CDR3 reads TGTAGCACCCTAAGGGAGTACAATGAGCAGTTCTTC. It is translated as CSTLREYNEQFF.

In regard to this clonotype: Because the CDR3 is missing its conserved closing phenylalanine or tryptophan, this is likely a read error. Because the CDR3's place on the DNA is in doubt, the DNA is left out and the CDR3 is given as listed by TCRdb. J is TRBJ2-5 and V is TRBV11-2; TRBD1 was called by the table and not checked on the DNA. Germline CDR1 and CDR2: SGHAT and FQNNGV. The CDR3 comprises 16 residues, both ends counted. The CDR3 reads CASGTRTGGAKETQYL.